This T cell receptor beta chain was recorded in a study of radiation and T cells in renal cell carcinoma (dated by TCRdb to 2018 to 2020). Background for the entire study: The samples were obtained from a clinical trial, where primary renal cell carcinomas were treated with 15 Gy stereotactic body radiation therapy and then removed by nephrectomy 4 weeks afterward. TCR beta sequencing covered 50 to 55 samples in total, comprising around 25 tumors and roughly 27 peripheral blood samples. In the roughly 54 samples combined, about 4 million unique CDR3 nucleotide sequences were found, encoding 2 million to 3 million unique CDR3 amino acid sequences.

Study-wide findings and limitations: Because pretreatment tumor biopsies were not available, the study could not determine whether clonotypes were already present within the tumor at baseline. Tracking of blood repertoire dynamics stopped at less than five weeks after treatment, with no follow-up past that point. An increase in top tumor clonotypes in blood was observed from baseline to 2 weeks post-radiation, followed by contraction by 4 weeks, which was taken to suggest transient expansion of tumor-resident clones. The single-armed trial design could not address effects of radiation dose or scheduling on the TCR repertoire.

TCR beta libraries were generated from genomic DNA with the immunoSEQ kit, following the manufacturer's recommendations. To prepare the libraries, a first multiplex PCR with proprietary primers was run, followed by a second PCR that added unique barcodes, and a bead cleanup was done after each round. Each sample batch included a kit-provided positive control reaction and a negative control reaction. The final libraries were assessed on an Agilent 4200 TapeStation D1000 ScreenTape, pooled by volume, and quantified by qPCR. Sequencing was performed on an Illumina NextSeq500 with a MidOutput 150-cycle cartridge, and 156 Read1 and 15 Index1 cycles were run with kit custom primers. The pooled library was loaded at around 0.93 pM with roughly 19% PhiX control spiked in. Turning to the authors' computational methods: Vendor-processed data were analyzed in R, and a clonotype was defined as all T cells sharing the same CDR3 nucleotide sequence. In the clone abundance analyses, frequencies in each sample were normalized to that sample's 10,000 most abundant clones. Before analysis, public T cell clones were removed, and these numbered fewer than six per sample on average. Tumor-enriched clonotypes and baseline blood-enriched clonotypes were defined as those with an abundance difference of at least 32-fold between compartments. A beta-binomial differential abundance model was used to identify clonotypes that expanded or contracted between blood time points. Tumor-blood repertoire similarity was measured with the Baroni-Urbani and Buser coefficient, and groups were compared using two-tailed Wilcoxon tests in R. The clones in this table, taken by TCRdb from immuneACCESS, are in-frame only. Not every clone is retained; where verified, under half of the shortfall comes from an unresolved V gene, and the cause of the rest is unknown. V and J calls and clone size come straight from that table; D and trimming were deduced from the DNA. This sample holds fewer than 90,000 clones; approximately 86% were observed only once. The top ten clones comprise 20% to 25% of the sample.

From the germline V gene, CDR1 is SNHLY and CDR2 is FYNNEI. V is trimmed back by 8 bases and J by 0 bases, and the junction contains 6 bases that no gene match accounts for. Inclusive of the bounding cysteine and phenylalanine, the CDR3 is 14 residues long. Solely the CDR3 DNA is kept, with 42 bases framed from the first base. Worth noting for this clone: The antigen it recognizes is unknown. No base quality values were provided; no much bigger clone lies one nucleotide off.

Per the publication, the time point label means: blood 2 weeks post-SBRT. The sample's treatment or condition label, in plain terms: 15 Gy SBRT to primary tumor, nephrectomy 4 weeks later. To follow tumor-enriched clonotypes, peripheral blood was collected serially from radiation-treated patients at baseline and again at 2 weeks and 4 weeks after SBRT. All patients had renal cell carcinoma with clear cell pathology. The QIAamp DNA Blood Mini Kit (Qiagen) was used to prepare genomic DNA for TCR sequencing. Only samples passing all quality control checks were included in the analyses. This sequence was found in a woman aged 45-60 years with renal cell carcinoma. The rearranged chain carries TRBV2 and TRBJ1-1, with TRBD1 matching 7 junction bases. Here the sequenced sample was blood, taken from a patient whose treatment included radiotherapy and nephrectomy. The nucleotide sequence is TGTGCCAGCGGTCAGGGGGGACTGAACACTGAAGCTTTCTTT. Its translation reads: CASGQGGLNTEAFF.